This T cell receptor beta chain was found in a study of cytomegalovirus exposure and HLA in healthy donors. Notes on the study in general: Among donors in an Asian-associated ancestry cluster, a later analysis reportedly found fewer N-insertions than the roughly 700-donor mean.

With regard to this clone: Antigen: not known.

Primers included in the PCR were 60 Vbeta and 13 Jbeta primers. Clones were sequenced by immunoSEQ multiplex PCR, and TCRdb holds only the in-frame ones, with some missing. The sample consists of some 130,000 clones, about 80% of them appearing once. The donors were healthy bone marrow donors. The source is a man aged 25 to 40 in good health and CMV-seronegative. Sample: PBMCs.

CDR3 coding DNA: TGCGCCAGCAGACTGGCGGGAGACACTGAAGCTTTCTTT. Translated: CASRLAGDTEAFF. The chain couples TRBV5-1 to TRBJ1-1; D gene ambiguous. Germline CDR1 reads SGHRS; CDR2 reads YFSETQ. The CDR3 covers 13 residues. Deletions cut 5 bases from V and 3 bases from J, with 11 bases between. Full variable domain (outside the CDR3, taken from reference TRBV5-1 and TRBJ1-1): KAGVTQTPRYLIKTRGQQVTLSCSPISGHRSVSWYQQTPGQGLQFLFEYFSETQRNKGNFPGRFSGRQFSNSRSEMNVSTLELGDSALYLCASRLAGDTEAFFGQGTRLTVV.